The 7 T cell receptor beta chains below were found in one sample sequenced in a study of identical twins. TCRdb analysed the 5' RACE reads with MiXCR anew, one entry per CDR3 protein. The sample lists 250,000 to 300,000 distinct CDR3 sequences, around 8.3% occurring once. The data were also submitted as part of a second study, on yellow fever vaccine responses in identical twins.

The material sequenced was CD8+ T cells sorted from blood. The receptors here all came from a woman between 18 and 29 years old in good health.

CDR3: CSAMMQTGELFF. CDR3 DNA: TGCAGCGCTATGATGCAGACCGGGGAGCTGTTTTTT. The V and J genes are TRBV29-1 and TRBJ2-2; unclear D gene. CDR1 and CDR2 (germline): SQVTM, ANQGSEA. Trimming shortened V by 7 bases and J by 5 bases, and 11 bases separated the two germline ends. The CDR3 is 12 residues long.

V gene TRBV12-3 or TRBV12-4 combines with J gene TRBJ2-4, with TRBD2 identical over 12 bases. This CDR3 has 18 amino acids. V trimming: 6 bases; J trimming: 0 bases; junction bases outside the gene matches: 9. CDR3 nucleotides: TGTGCCAGCAGCCCTAGCGGGGGGGATAAGATAGCCAAAAACATTCAGTACTTC. It specifies CASSPSGGDKIAKNIQYF.

The chain combines TRBV4-1 with TRBJ2-5, with D possibly being TRBD2 (6 bases). The V gene's germline CDR1 is MGHRA and CDR2 YSYEKL. CDR3 size: 17 residues. Trimming took 0 bases from V and 2 from J, leaving 16 bases between them. CDR3 DNA: TGCGCCAGCAGCCAAGATGGGGCGGGGACCTTTCAAGAGACCCAGTACTTC. Amino acids: CASSQDGAGTFQETQYF.

This clonotype was recorded at least ten times. This chain joins TRBV29-1 and TRBJ2-1; D is undetermined. Trimming removed 1 base from V and 10 bases from J, with 8 bases in between. This CDR3 has 11 amino acids. Germline values: CDR1 SQVTM, CDR2 ANQGSEA. CDR3 amino acids: CSVEVPAEQFF. For the CDR3, the DNA is TGCAGCGTTGAAGTGCCGGCCGAGCAGTTCTTC.

This clonotype was picked up many times. The V call is TRBV12-3 or TRBV12-4, the J call TRBJ2-7; 7 bases are a match to TRBD1. The CDR3 contains 14 residues. The V segment lost 5 bases and the J segment 7 bases; nucleotides outside the gene matches: 11. The CDR3 loop is CASSRDRFVGEQYF. In nucleotides, the CDR3 is TGTGCCAGCAGTCGGGACAGATTCGTGGGAGAGCAGTACTTC.

This clonotype has only a few counts. J is TRBJ2-3 and V is TRBV9; D may be TRBD1 or TRBD2 (5 bases each). V was cut by 2 bases and J by 0 bases, with 10 bases left in between. The CDR3 totals 15 residues. Germline loops: CDR1 SGDLS, CDR2 YYNGEE. The CDR3 here is CASSVVGESTDTQYF. The DNA for the CDR3 is TGTGCCAGCAGCGTCGTGGGGGAAAGCACAGATACGCAGTATTTT. Together with reference TRBV9 and TRBJ2-3, the CDR3 gives the full variable domain: DSGVTQTPKHLITATGQRVTLRCSPRSGDLSVYWYQQSLDQGLQFLIQYYNGEERAKGNILERFSAQQFPDLHSELNLSSLELGDSALYFCASSVVGESTDTQYFGPGTRLTVL.

In its sample, this clonotype was seen a few times. In DNA form, the CDR3 reads TGTGCCACCAGTGATGGCCGACAGGGGCCCTACAATGAGCAGTTCTTC. Translation: CATSDGRQGPYNEQFF. The gene calls are TRBV24-1 and TRBJ2-1; TRBD1 agrees at 8 bases. Germline V CDR1 and CDR2: KGHDR, SFDVKD. The CDR3 is made up of 16 amino acids. V gave up 3 bases and J gave up 2 bases; unmatched junction bases: 5.